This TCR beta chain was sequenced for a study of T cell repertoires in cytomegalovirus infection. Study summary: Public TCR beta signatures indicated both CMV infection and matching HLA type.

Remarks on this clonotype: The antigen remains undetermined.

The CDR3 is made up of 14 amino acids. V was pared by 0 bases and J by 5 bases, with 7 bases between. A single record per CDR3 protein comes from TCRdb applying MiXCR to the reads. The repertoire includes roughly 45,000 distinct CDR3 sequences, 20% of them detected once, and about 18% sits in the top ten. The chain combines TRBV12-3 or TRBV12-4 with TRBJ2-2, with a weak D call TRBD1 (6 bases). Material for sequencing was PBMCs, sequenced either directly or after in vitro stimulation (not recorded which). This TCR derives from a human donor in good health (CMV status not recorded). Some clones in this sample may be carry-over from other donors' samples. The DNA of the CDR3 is TGTGCCAGCAGTTTAGCCCAGGGGACCGGGGAGCTGTTTTTT. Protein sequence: CASSLAQGTGELFF.